The 22 T cell receptor beta chains below were found in one sample sequenced in a study of monozygotic twins with inflammatory bowel disease. Each CDR3 protein gets one entry in TCRdb, which reprocessed the 5' RACE reads and gives no DNA. This sample contains about 110,000 distinct CDR3 sequences. Sequences were obtained from blood. These receptors came from a human donor with ulcerative colitis or Crohn's disease, or a healthy co-twin of an affected twin (not recorded which).

The rearrangement joins TRBV5-1 to TRBJ1-5; TCRdb reports TRBD1, a call that lacks DNA to check it against. Germline V gives CDR1 SGHRS, CDR2 YFSETQ. The CDR3 extends over 16 amino acids. This CDR3 reads CASSLEGGRSNQPQHF.

CDR3 protein: CSVEGGRMDEQFF. The V gene is TRBV29-1, the J gene TRBJ2-1; there is no DNA to check the TCRdb D call of TRBD2. In germline, CDR1 is SQVTM, CDR2 ANQGSEA. The CDR3 is 13 residues long.

The rearrangement uses TRBV7-6 and TRBJ2-2; TCRdb lists TRBD1, though no DNA is available to test this call. The length of the CDR3 is 17 residues. The V gene's germline CDR1 is SGHVS and CDR2 FNYEAQ. CDR3 loop: CASSYAPGQTNTGELFF.

V gene TRBV20-1 combines with J gene TRBJ1-1; TCRdb proposes TRBD1, but this gene call is untestable without DNA. Per germline, CDR1 DFQATT and CDR2 SNEGSKA (reference sequence). This CDR3 is 15 amino acids long. The chain's CDR3 is CSARDPLGENTEAFF.

The rearrangement uses TRBV20-1 and TRBJ1-4; with no DNA, the TCRdb D assignment of TRBD1 cannot be verified. The CDR3 covers 13 residues. CDR1 is DFQATT and CDR2 is SNEGSKA in the germline V gene (reference sequence). CDR3 amino acids: CSAPQGASEKLFF.

The rearrangement links TRBV5-4 to TRBJ1-1. This CDR3 has 16 amino acids. Germline V CDR1 and CDR2: SGHNT, YYREEE (reference sequence). CDR3 loop: CASSLGGPSGHTEAFF.

The chain couples TRBV11-2 to TRBJ2-1; TCRdb returns TRBD1, unconfirmable since there is no DNA. The CDR3 is made up of 15 amino acids. CDR1 and CDR2 from the germline V gene are SGHAT and FQNNGV. Here the CDR3 reads CASSPEGQPYNEQFF.

The genes are TRBV4-2 and TRBJ1-5; TCRdb's D call, TRBD1, is unchecked because there is no DNA. This CDR3 region has 16 residues. Germline CDR1 and CDR2: LGHNA and YNFKEQ. The CDR3: CASSQDQAGTTQPQHF.

V is TRBV28 and J is TRBJ2-5. Germline CDR1 MDHEN, CDR2 SYDVKM. The CDR3 is 12 amino acids. The CDR3 region is CASTSEEETQYF.

The rearrangement uses TRBV20-1 and TRBJ2-5; no DNA is available, so the TRBD1 call from TCRdb remains unchecked. Germline V gene data show CDR1 as DFQATT and CDR2 as SNEGSKA (reference sequence). CDR3 length: 12 residues. CDR3: CSANPLGETQYF.

The CDR3 here is CASSLAPGAGAPHSYNEQFF. The rearrangement joins TRBV5-4 to TRBJ2-1; absent DNA, TCRdb's TRBD2 call cannot be checked. Germline values: CDR1 SGHNT, CDR2 YYREEE (reference sequence). The CDR3 length is 20 residues.

The chain carries TRBV20-1 and TRBJ2-7; TCRdb returns TRBD2, unconfirmable since there is no DNA. CDR1 and CDR2 from the germline V gene are DFQATT and SNEGSKA (reference sequence). The CDR3 is made up of 15 amino acids. The CDR3 reads CSAREWRLAGHEQYF.

The chain uses TRBV28 and TRBJ2-5; the TRBD1 assignment by TCRdb is unverifiable without DNA. Germline lookup yields CDR1 MDHEN and CDR2 SYDVKM. The CDR3 is 14 residues long. The CDR3 protein is CASSSTGRQETQYF.

V and J are TRBV29-1 and TRBJ2-2; TCRdb gives TRBD1 as the D gene, but with no DNA this cannot be confirmed. The CDR3 has 14 residues. Germline values: CDR1 SQVTM, CDR2 ANQGSEA. CDR3 loop: CSVMDRAGTGELFF.

The chain uses TRBV11-3 and TRBJ2-1; TCRdb indicates TRBD2, and absent DNA this call remains unverified. This CDR3 contains 16 residues. Per the germline V gene, CDR1 is SGHNT and CDR2 is YENEEA. This chain's CDR3 is CASSEAAGDLRDEQFF.

The chain links TRBV20-1 to TRBJ2-3; TCRdb designates TRBD2, a call that cannot be tested without DNA. Germline V gives CDR1 DFQATT, CDR2 SNEGSKA (reference sequence). The CDR3 extends over 17 amino acids. The CDR3 sequence is CSARTSGGAGGTDTQYF.

The chain uses TRBV15 and TRBJ2-1; TCRdb's D gene call, TRBD2, goes unchecked for lack of DNA. Germline loops: CDR1 LNHNV, CDR2 YYDKDF (reference sequence). The CDR3 runs 16 residues. The CDR3 spells CATSKLREGPSLEQFF.

CDR3: CASTKLTPGATEAFF. V usage is TRBV27 and J usage is TRBJ1-1; TCRdb's D call, TRBD1, is unchecked because there is no DNA. The CDR3 is 15 residues long. Germline V gene sequence: CDR1 MNHEY, CDR2 SMNVEV (reference sequence).

The gene calls are TRBV12-3 or TRBV12-4 and TRBJ1-2; TCRdb's D call, TRBD1, is unchecked because there is no DNA. CDR3 size: 15 residues. The CDR3: CASSLEGTANYGYTF.

The chain combines TRBV5-5 with TRBJ2-4; TCRdb's D call, TRBD1, is unchecked because there is no DNA. The germline gives CDR1 SGHKS, CDR2 YYEKEE (reference sequence). This CDR3 contains 14 residues. This CDR3 is CASSSDRGLNIQYF.

The rearrangement uses TRBV28 and TRBJ2-7. Looked up from germline, CDR1 is MDHEN and CDR2 is SYDVKM. This CDR3 has 12 residues. The CDR3 here is CASSQGSYEQYF.

The chain employs TRBV2 and TRBJ1-1; TCRdb outputs TRBD1, but without DNA this stays unchecked. This CDR3 is built from 13 residues. CDR1 and CDR2 from the germline V gene are SNHLY and FYNNEI. CDR3 region: CASSDQGRTEAFF.